This TCR beta chain was profiled in a study of blood T cell repertoires in COVID-19. Study background: The study drew acute and convalescent COVID-19 samples from the United States, Italy and Spain. PBMCs, B-cell-depleted T cells, or T cells were the source of the cDNA or gDNA that made up the material.

Some clones are missing from TCRdb's copy, which holds only in-frame ones; the method was immunoSEQ multiplex PCR. The sample consists of 90,000 to 110,000 clones, around 83% of them appearing once. Germline assignment: CDR1 SEHNR and CDR2 FQNEAQ (reference sequence). Trimming cost V 6 bases and J 9 bases, with 18 bases left between them. CDR3 size: 14 residues. The specimen was peripheral blood. This clonotype originated in a woman aged 80 or over with active or convalescent COVID-19. The chain couples TRBV7-9 to TRBJ2-1, with D perhaps TRBD2 (5 bases). CDR3 region: CASRPTGGGTEQFF. DNA for the CDR3: TGTGCCAGCAGGCCGACCGGAGGAGGCACTGAGCAGTTCTTC.